A selection of T cell receptor beta chains follows, all from one sample in a study of T cells in Graves' hyperthyroidism and ophthalmopathy. One entry per CDR3 protein results from TCRdb running MiXCR on the multiplex PCR reads. Of approximately 570,000 distinct CDR3 sequences listed, just under 20% are singletons. The sample was blood. Receptors originate from a middle-aged man with Graves' ophthalmopathy. The conserved cysteine and the conserved F or W are not part of the CDR3 here.

v_gene	CDR3aa
TRBV6-2/TRBV6-3	ASRTGQGISYEQY
TRBV14	ASSQSRYEQY
TRBV9	ASSVDGRTHNEQF
TRBV2	ATRQGRDTEAF
TRBV28	ASSYAGASNTEAF
TRBV5-6	ASSFFSTGLVEQY
TRBV27	ASSSRQLRSPLH
TRBV28	ASSLSEGSDIQY
TRBV29-1	SVGTSGAYEQY
TRBV6-2/TRBV6-3	ASSRTSGTYEQY
TRBV6-1	ASVPGTSVDEQF
TRBV28	ASRTYLAGGYEQY
TRBV9	ASSDSYGYGYT
TRBV29-1	SVGVAGTNTGELF
TRBV12-3/TRBV12-4	ASSFRVVGGYT
TRBV5-1	ASSLAAEHEQF
TRBV27	ASSRGLGANVLT
TRBV20-1	SASGSQVSSYEQY
TRBV7-3	ASSLTFARDEQF
TRBV12-3/TRBV12-4	ASSIRTQETQY
TRBV5-6	ASSLGSGNGYT
TRBV7-2	ASSLEVRWESAYNEQF
TRBV5-1	ASSDVRTNSGNTIY
TRBV3-1	ASSHLRGAGSEQF
TRBV11-1	ASSLRGELYNEQF
TRBV4-2	ASSQGTSGEEQY
TRBV27	ASKRPGREETQY
TRBV29-1	SVVGGTGVAYGYT